The 32 T cell receptor beta chains below all came from one sample that was sequenced in a study of blood T cells in healthy people across ages. Sample-barcoded 5' priming and a J-beta primer mix drove a second PCR of roughly 7 to 11 cycles. TCRdb itself ran the 5' RACE reads through MiXCR, one entry per CDR3 protein. The repertoire has hundreds of thousands of distinct CDR3 sequences, 40% to 50% of them found once; the top ten carry around 30%. Sequenced material: blood. The receptors originated from a man at least 80 years old in good health.

This clonotype was observed a few times. The genes are TRBV6-5 and TRBJ2-7; no clear D. The V end was cut by 4 bases, the J end by 2 bases, with 6 bases between. The CDR3 is 12 amino acids. The germline V gene encodes CDR1 MNHEY and CDR2 SVGAGI. CDR3 bases: TGTGCCAGCAGTTCTCCAACCTACGAGCAGTACTTC. Its protein is CASSSPTYEQYF.

The gene calls are TRBV6-2 or TRBV6-3 and TRBJ2-3; 7 nucleotides agree with TRBD1. The CDR3 contains 16 residues. CDR1 is MNHEY and CDR2 is SVGEGT in the germline V gene. Unmatched junction bases numbered 6, after V lost 3 bases and J lost 0 bases. The CDR3 here is CASSYTGALSTDTQYF. CDR3 in DNA: TGTGCCAGCAGTTATACAGGGGCGCTAAGCACAGATACGCAGTATTTT.

The genes are TRBV10-3 and TRBJ2-1; 13 positions agree with TRBD2. Per the germline V gene, CDR1 is ENHRY and CDR2 is SYGVKD. This CDR3 comprises 18 residues. Trimming took 4 bases from V and 9 from J; bases not matched to a gene: 15. CDR3 sequence reads: CAISVGVTSGRARAEQFF. The CDR3 DNA is TGTGCCATCAGTGTTGGGGTTACTAGCGGGAGGGCGAGGGCTGAGCAGTTCTTC.

This chain uses TRBV20-1 with TRBJ2-5; 11 bases align to TRBD2. The germline V gene encodes CDR1 DFQATT and CDR2 SNEGSKA (reference sequence). The CDR3 runs 15 residues. With V trimmed by 3 bases and J by 5 bases, 8 bases remained unmatched. DNA of the CDR3: TGCAGTGCTAGGGAACTAGCGGGAGTGTCGGAGACCCAGTACTTC. Translated, it gives CSARELAGVSETQYF.

V and J are TRBV7-2 and TRBJ2-7, with D unresolved. The length of the CDR3 is 13 residues. Germline lookup yields CDR1 SGHTA and CDR2 FQGNSA. The V and J ends lost 1 base and 4 bases respectively, with 8 bases between them. The CDR3, as DNA: TGTGCCAGCAGCTTAGAATTTTTGTACGAGCAGTACTTC. Encoded protein: CASSLEFLYEQYF.

This clonotype has more than one count but fewer than ten. The CDR3 here is CASKIYWTGINEQYF. The CDR3 coding sequence is TGCGCCAGCAAAATTTATTGGACAGGGATAAACGAGCAGTACTTC. The V call is TRBV5-1, the J call TRBJ2-7; 8 bases align to TRBD1. V was pared by 6 bases and J by 5 bases, with 13 bases of the junction left unmatched. This CDR3 spans 15 amino acids. Germline-derived CDR1 and CDR2 are SGHRS and YFSETQ.

The V call is TRBV20-1, the J call TRBJ2-5; 7 bases are shared with TRBD2. The CDR3 totals 14 residues. CDR1 is DFQATT and CDR2 is SNEGSKA in the germline V gene (reference sequence). V lost 3 bases and J lost 11; bases outside the gene matches: 15. CDR3 coding DNA: TGCAGTGCTAGGCCCACGGGGCGGGGGAATGAGCAGTACTTC. Its translation: CSARPTGRGNEQYF.

Only one count was recorded for this clonotype. V usage is TRBV7-2 and J usage is TRBJ1-2, with D hard to call. V was cut by 7 bases and J by 1 base, with 10 bases left in between. Germline lookup yields CDR1 SGHTA and CDR2 FQGNSA. CDR3 length equals 13 residues. The CDR3 nucleotides are TGTGCCAGCAACCGTCAAAATAACTATGGCTACACCTTC. As protein: CASNRQNNYGYTF.

This clonotype appeared many times. The chain carries TRBV7-2 and TRBJ2-7, with no clear D. This CDR3 is 15 amino acids long. Trimming shortened V by 2 bases and J by 2 bases, and 13 bases separated the two germline ends. Per germline, CDR1 SGHTA and CDR2 FQGNSA. This chain's CDR3 is CASSLNGGQTYEQYF. The CDR3 nucleotides are TGTGCCAGCAGCTTAAATGGTGGTCAGACCTACGAGCAGTACTTC.

This clonotype appeared a few times. The rearrangement uses TRBV20-1 and TRBJ2-7; no reliable D call. V shed 0 bases and J shed 0 bases, with 15 bases lying between them. Germline-derived CDR1 and CDR2 are DFQATT and SNEGSKA (reference sequence). This CDR3 region has 16 residues. The CDR3 reads CSARDRRLLGSYEQYF. CDR3 DNA: TGCAGTGCTAGAGATCGCCGGCTCTTGGGCTCCTACGAGCAGTACTTC.

This clonotype appeared a few times. The V gene is TRBV30, the J gene TRBJ2-2, with TRBD2 identical over 8 bases. V lost 2 bases and J lost 2; bases outside the gene matches: 4. Germline V gene lookup returns CDR1 GTSNPN and CDR2 SVGIG (reference sequence). The CDR3 contains 15 residues. CDR3 sequence (DNA): TGTGCCTGGAGTAGGGCGGGGGGTAACACCGGGGAGCTGTTTTTT. Its translation is CAWSRAGGNTGELFF.

V usage is TRBV6-6 and J usage is TRBJ1-2, with 11 bases identical to TRBD1. This CDR3 comprises 16 residues. Germline V lookup: CDR1 MNHNY, CDR2 SVGAGI (reference sequence). Trimming took 9 bases from V and 6 from J; bases not matched to a gene: 15. As DNA, the CDR3 is TGTGCCAGTCTGGGGACAGGGGGGCTTCGCGGAGATGGCTACACCTTC. It codes for CASLGTGGLRGDGYTF.

The chain uses TRBV5-1 and TRBJ1-4; D gene uncertain. Trimming stripped 3 bases from V and 5 bases from J, with 11 bases between. The germline V gene has CDR1 SGHRS and CDR2 YFSETQ. The CDR3 has 14 residues. This chain's CDR3 is CASSWTVPNEKLFF. In DNA form, the CDR3 reads TGCGCCAGCAGCTGGACGGTACCAAATGAAAAACTGTTTTTT.

This clonotype was seen repeatedly, ten times or more. This chain connects TRBV29-1 to TRBJ1-2, with a weak D call TRBD1 (6 bases). The CDR3 sequence is 14 residues long. Per the germline V gene, CDR1 is SQVTM and CDR2 is ANQGSEA. Trimming took 1 base from V and 2 from J, leaving 11 bases between them. For the CDR3, the DNA is TGCAGCGTTGAAGTCCTGGACAGAAACTATGGCTACACCTTC. Translated, it gives CSVEVLDRNYGYTF.

This clonotype was seen more than once but under ten times. The V call is TRBV28, the J call TRBJ1-6; TRBD1 matches at 7 bases. The CDR3 contains 15 residues. V shed 6 bases, J shed 2 bases, and the junction held 4 bases outside the gene matches. Germline loops: CDR1 MDHEN, CDR2 SYDVKM. The DNA of the CDR3 is TGTGCCAGCAGGGGACAGTTCGCCTATAATTCACCCCTCCACTTT. Translated: CASRGQFAYNSPLHF.

The chain recombines TRBV10-3 with TRBJ2-5; 13 nucleotides line up with TRBD2. Germline lookup yields CDR1 ENHRY and CDR2 SYGVKD. Losses at the gene ends were 4 bases for V and 11 bases for J; bases not matched to a gene: 7. The CDR3 is 14 amino acids. In DNA, the CDR3 is TGTGCCATCAGTGGAAGGACTAGCGGGGGTGAGCAGTACTTC. It translates to CAISGRTSGGEQYF.

In the case of this clonotype: This may come from a read error, since a much larger clone is one base off. V and J are TRBV4-3 and TRBJ2-3, with TRBD1 identical over 7 bases. Germline V gives CDR1 LGHNA, CDR2 YSLEER. J was trimmed by 1 base and V by 2 bases; bases with no gene match: 9. The CDR3 runs 17 residues. CDR3 in DNA: TGCGCCAGCAGCCAAAAAGGTCGACAGGGTGGCACAGATACGCAGTATTTT. It translates to CASSQKGRQGGTDTQYF.

This clonotype was counted a few times. J is TRBJ2-1 and V is TRBV7-9, with unresolved D. This CDR3 has 14 amino acids. CDR1 is SEHNR and CDR2 is FQNEAQ in the germline V gene (reference sequence). Trimming took 1 base from V and 5 from J, leaving 9 bases between them. CDR3 region: CASSLELNNNEQFF. As DNA, the CDR3 is TGTGCCAGCAGCTTAGAACTAAATAACAATGAGCAGTTCTTC.

The CDR3 DNA follows: TGTGCCAGCAGTTTAGCGGGCGCCCTCAATGAGCAGTTCTTC. This translates into CASSLAGALNEQFF. This chain uses TRBV27 with TRBJ2-1; TRBD2 might be the D (5 bases). Germline assignment: CDR1 MNHEY and CDR2 SMNVEV (reference sequence). The germline V and J ends were trimmed by 2 bases and 6 bases, with 11 bases remaining between them. This CDR3 has 14 amino acids.

The chain recombines TRBV6-2 or TRBV6-3 with TRBJ2-1; 13 bases line up with TRBD2. J was trimmed by 7 bases and V by 7 bases; bases with no gene match: 10. The CDR3 has 16 residues. Germline CDR1 reads MNHEY; CDR2 reads SVGEGT. The CDR3 DNA is TGTGCCAGCACCCAAGGACTAGCGGGAGTGGGAAATGAGCAGTTCTTC. Protein product: CASTQGLAGVGNEQFF.

J is TRBJ2-1 and V is TRBV20-1; D could derive from TRBD1 or TRBD2 (5 bases each). This CDR3 has 14 residues. V was clipped by 5 bases and J by 7 bases, with 18 bases between them. Germline V gene sequence: CDR1 DFQATT, CDR2 SNEGSKA (reference sequence). CDR3 DNA: TGCAGTGCTGACCTGGGACGGCCGGGGAATGAGCAGTTCTTC. Translated: CSADLGRPGNEQFF.

This clonotype was picked up a small number of times. The chain joins TRBV5-1 to TRBJ1-1, with D possibly matching TRBD1 (6 bases). Germline values: CDR1 SGHRS, CDR2 YFSETQ. This CDR3 has 15 residues. The ends were cut back, 4 bases at V and 1 base at J, with 14 bases in the middle. This CDR3 is CASSPRGGGNTEAFF. For the CDR3, the DNA is TGCGCCAGCAGCCCAAGAGGGGGGGGGAACACTGAAGCTTTCTTT.

DNA of the CDR3: TGTGCCAGCAGCTCGGGAGGACCTTATGGCTACACCTTC. Amino acids: CASSSGGPYGYTF. The chain links TRBV27 to TRBJ1-2; D uncertain. V was cut by 6 bases and J by 5 bases, with 13 bases left in between. CDR1 is MNHEY and CDR2 is SMNVEV in the germline V gene (reference sequence). The CDR3 is 13 amino acids.

V gene TRBV2 combines with J gene TRBJ1-2; D might be TRBD1 (5 bases). V lost 6 bases, J lost 7 bases, and 18 bases lay in between. The CDR3 is 14 residues long. The germline CDR1 and CDR2 sequences are SNHLY and FYNNEI. CDR3 loop: CASRGDGDPLGYTF. CDR3 coding DNA: TGTGCCAGCAGGGGGGACGGGGACCCTCTTGGCTACACCTTC.

The genes are TRBV25-1 and TRBJ2-1, with TRBD2 matching over 8 bases. This CDR3 region has 17 residues. Germline-derived CDR1 and CDR2 are MGHDK and SYGVNS. V was pared by 2 bases and J by 6 bases, with 12 bases of the junction left unmatched. CDR3 in amino acids: CASSEKGERELLNEQFF. The CDR3 coding sequence is TGTGCCAGCAGTGAAAAAGGGGAGCGGGAGTTGCTCAATGAGCAGTTCTTC.

This clonotype was seen more than once but under ten times. The chain is built from TRBV7-9 and TRBJ1-6; 7 bases are shared with TRBD1. Per the germline V gene, CDR1 is SEHNR and CDR2 is FQNEAQ (reference sequence). The junction had 7 bases not matched to a gene; V was cut back by 5 bases and J by 9 bases. The CDR3 sequence is 14 residues long. In DNA form, the CDR3 reads TGTGCCAGCAGCCACGACAGGGAATTTTCACCCCTCCACTTT. Protein: CASSHDREFSPLHF.

In its sample, this clonotype was seen many times. J is TRBJ2-5 and V is TRBV4-3; possible D gene TRBD2, 5 bases. Germline CDR1 is LGHNA and CDR2 is YSLEER. V lost 5 bases, J lost 4 bases, and 20 bases lay in between. The CDR3 runs 16 residues. As DNA, the CDR3 is TGCGCCAGCAGCTCCCAAGTTACGGGAAGCATAGAGACCCAGTACTTC. Its protein is CASSSQVTGSIETQYF.

This clonotype turned up a few times. The J gene is TRBJ2-5, the V gene TRBV20-1; D is unresolved. Trimming stripped 4 bases from V and 0 bases from J, with 12 bases between. Germline-derived CDR1 and CDR2 are DFQATT and SNEGSKA (reference sequence). This CDR3 has 14 amino acids. The CDR3 coding sequence is TGCAGTGCTAACTCCCGACAAGACCAAGAGACCCAGTACTTC. Its protein product is CSANSRQDQETQYF.

The chain employs TRBV5-6 and TRBJ2-7; the match to TRBD2 covers 7 bases. Trimming at V came to 4 bases and at J to 5 bases, leaving 21 bases not matched to a gene. The germline V gene encodes CDR1 SGHDT and CDR2 YYEEEE. The CDR3 is 18 amino acids. CDR3 coding DNA: TGTGCCAGCAGCCCCGATGCAGGATGGGGCGGGAGTTTAAACGAGCAGTACTTC. This codes for CASSPDAGWGGSLNEQYF.

This clonotype was seen a few times. The rearrangement links TRBV7-9 to TRBJ1-2; the match to TRBD1 covers 7 bases. The ends lost 1 base at V and 1 base at J; junction bases unmatched: 3. CDR3 length: 15 amino acids. Germline-derived CDR1 and CDR2 are SEHNR and FQNEAQ (reference sequence). CDR3 DNA: TGTGCCAGCAGCTTAGAGGGGGCCCTTAACTATGGCTACACCTTC. Amino acid sequence: CASSLEGALNYGYTF.

This clonotype occurred a few times. V gene TRBV7-9 combines with J gene TRBJ2-7; 8 bases align to TRBD2. The CDR3 loop spans 14 amino acids. Germline V lookup: CDR1 SEHNR, CDR2 FQNEAQ (reference sequence). The trim removed 5 bases at V and 2 bases at J, leaving 5 bases unmatched. The CDR3 DNA sequence: TGTGCCAGCAGCCCGCGGGGGGAAACCTACGAGCAGTACTTC. It specifies CASSPRGETYEQYF.

As to this clonotype: Compared with germline, one end of the junction differs, possibly owing to a read error. The rearrangement joins TRBV18 to TRBJ1-2; D remains ambiguous. This CDR3 region has 17 residues. Per the germline V gene, CDR1 is KGHSH and CDR2 is LQKENI. CDR3 in DNA: TGTGCCAGCTCACCGCTCGGACTGTCGGAGGGTAACTATGGTTACACCTTC. This sequence encodes CASSPLGLSEGNYGYTF.